This T cell receptor (beta chain) was recorded in a study of CD8 T cells in ankylosing spondylitis. Each CDR3 protein gets one entry after TCRdb re-called the 5' RACE reads with MiXCR. The sample includes approximately 300,000 distinct CDR3 sequences, approximately 8% of them seen just once. Trimming pared 4 bases from V and 0 bases from J, leaving 10 bases between. Germline values: CDR1 SGHTA, CDR2 FQGNSA. The CDR3 covers 15 residues. This clonotype was counted many times. The target antigen is unknown. General study findings and limits: Seemingly distinctive of ankylosing spondylitis blood was a TCR beta motif formed by eight highly homologous variants. Clones linked to disease, bearing a CD8+ phenotype, were relatively rare in peripheral blood. Earlier studies detected some motif variants in reactive arthritis synovial fluid and blood.

This clonotype originated in a male donor with ankylosing spondylitis. The rearrangement uses TRBV7-2 and TRBJ2-1; D possibly corresponds to TRBD2 (5 bases). Sequencing input: blood, either unsorted or a sorted T cell fraction (not recorded which). The CDR3: CASSWIASSYNEQFF. The CDR3 DNA is TGTGCCAGCAGCTGGATAGCGAGCTCCTACAATGAGCAGTTCTTC.